This T cell receptor beta chain appears in the sequencing data of a study of blood T cells in healthy people across ages. Together with a sample-barcoded 5' primer, a J-beta primer mix was included in a second PCR lasting about 7 to 12 cycles. TCRdb re-called the 5' RACE reads with MiXCR, one entry per CDR3 protein. The sample includes about 640,000 distinct CDR3 sequences, 58% of them seen just once. Input material: blood. The receptor was derived from a man aged 60-69 years in good health.

The CDR3 DNA follows: TGTGCCAGCAGCATCGGACAGGGCGATACGCAGTATTTT. Translation gives CASSIGQGDTQYF. The gene calls are TRBV11-1 and TRBJ2-3, with TRBD1 matching over 8 bases. Germline-derived CDR1 and CDR2 are SGHAT and FQDESV (reference sequence). With V trimmed by 5 bases and J by 6 bases, 4 bases remained unmatched. This CDR3 has 13 amino acids.